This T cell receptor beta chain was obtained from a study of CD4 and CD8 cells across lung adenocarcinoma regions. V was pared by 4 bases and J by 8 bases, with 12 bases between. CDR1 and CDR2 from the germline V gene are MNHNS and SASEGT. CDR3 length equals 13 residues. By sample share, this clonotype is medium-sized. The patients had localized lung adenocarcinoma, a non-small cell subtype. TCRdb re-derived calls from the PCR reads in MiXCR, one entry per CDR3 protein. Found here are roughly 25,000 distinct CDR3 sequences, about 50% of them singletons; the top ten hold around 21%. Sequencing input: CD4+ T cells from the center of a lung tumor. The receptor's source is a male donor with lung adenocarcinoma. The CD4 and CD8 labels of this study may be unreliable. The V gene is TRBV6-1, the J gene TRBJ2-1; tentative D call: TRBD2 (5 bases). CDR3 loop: CASSGASPYEQFF. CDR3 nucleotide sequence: TGTGCCAGCAGTGGGGCTAGCCCGTATGAGCAGTTCTTC.